This entry lists 25 T cell receptor beta chains sequenced from one sample in a study of T cell repertoires in cytomegalovirus infection. Their antigen targets remain unknown. In TCRdb, the reads were re-called with MiXCR into one record per CDR3 protein. The table shows approximately 910,000 distinct CDR3 sequences, with approximately 33% occurring only once. The specimen comprised cultured CD8+ T cells from PBMCs, sampled from culture after CMV antigen stimulation. These receptors originate from a human donor in good health (CMV status not recorded). Some clones in this sample may be carry-over from other donors' samples.

The chain couples TRBV2 to TRBJ2-1, with 7 bases fitting TRBD2. Germline loops: CDR1 SNHLY, CDR2 FYNNEI. The CDR3 is 11 amino acids. The V segment lost 8 bases and the J segment 8 bases; nucleotides outside the gene matches: 3. CDR3 coding DNA: TGTGCCAGCTTTACTAGCGATGAGCAGTTCTTC. Translated: CASFTSDEQFF.

V usage is TRBV19 and J usage is TRBJ2-2; TRBD1 matches at 8 bases. The CDR3 has 15 amino acids. After removal of 5 bases from V and 6 bases from J, the junction contained 8 bases not matched to a gene. Germline lookup yields CDR1 LNHDA and CDR2 SQIVND (reference sequence). CDR3 in DNA: TGTGCCAGTAGTTGGACAGGGAGAAGGTCCGGGGAGCTGTTTTTT. This codes for CASSWTGRRSGELFF.

The rearrangement uses TRBV4-1 and TRBJ2-1, with a weak D call TRBD2 (5 bases). CDR1 and CDR2 from the germline V gene are MGHRA and YSYEKL. V lost 0 bases to trimming and J lost 10 bases, with 16 bases between them. This CDR3 is built from 15 residues. CDR3 coding DNA: TGCGCCAGCAGCCAAGATCGAGGGTCCCTAGAGGAGCAGTTCTTC. It is translated as CASSQDRGSLEEQFF.

The chain recombines TRBV10-3 with TRBJ1-5; D possibly corresponds to TRBD1 (6 bases). Germline lookup yields CDR1 ENHRY and CDR2 SYGVKD. There are 15 residues in the CDR3. The V end was cut by 4 bases, the J end by 0 bases, with 10 bases between. The CDR3 nucleotides are TGTGCCATCAGTGTGGACAGAAATAGCAATCAGCCCCAGCATTTT. Protein product: CAISVDRNSNQPQHF.

This clonotype came up a few times. The chain joins TRBV6-1 to TRBJ2-7, with TRBD1 identical over 7 bases. This CDR3 is 14 amino acids long. The J segment lost 1 base and the V segment lost 6 bases, leaving 6 bases of the junction unmatched. Germline V gives CDR1 MNHNS, CDR2 SASEGT. This CDR3 is CASRKTGSSYEQYF. CDR3 sequence (DNA): TGTGCCAGCAGGAAGACAGGGTCTTCCTACGAGCAGTACTTC.

This chain links TRBV7-6 with TRBJ2-7; no clear D gene. V was pared by 5 bases and J by 2 bases, with 22 bases between. This CDR3 region has 17 residues. From germline, CDR1 is SGHVS and CDR2 FNYEAQ. The CDR3 reads CASSPQAGRRGAYEQYF. CDR3 nucleotides: TGTGCCAGCAGCCCCCAAGCTGGACGGCGTGGGGCCTACGAGCAGTACTTC.

The chain links TRBV7-9 to TRBJ1-4; 8 positions match TRBD1. V lost 5 bases to trimming and J lost 5 bases; unmatched junction nucleotides: 10. Germline-derived CDR1 and CDR2 are SEHNR and FQNEAQ (reference sequence). The CDR3 runs to 16 residues. The CDR3 nucleotides read TGTGCCAGCAGCCCGAATCGGGACAGGTCCAATGAAAAACTGTTTTTT. Its translation is CASSPNRDRSNEKLFF.

The chain employs TRBV27 and TRBJ2-1; TRBD2 aligns across 14 bases. The V and J ends lost 2 bases and 8 bases, in that order; junction bases with no gene match: 5. Germline CDR1 reads MNHEY; CDR2 reads SMNVEV (reference sequence). The length of the CDR3 is 16 residues. The DNA of the CDR3 is TGTGCCAGCAGTTTAATCGGACTAGCGGGGGGTTATGAGCAGTTCTTC. Protein: CASSLIGLAGGYEQFF.

The chain uses TRBV6-5 and TRBJ2-3; D gene uncertain. The CDR3 runs 11 residues. CDR1 MNHEY and CDR2 SVGAGI come from the germline V gene. V lost 6 bases, J lost 3 bases, and 4 bases lay in between. The CDR3 coding sequence is TGTGCCAGCAGAAAGACAGATACGCAGTATTTT. Translating it yields CASRKTDTQYF.

This clonotype has only a few counts. The chain recombines TRBV7-6 with TRBJ1-1; D perhaps matches TRBD1 (6 bases). This CDR3 comprises 16 residues. V was pared by 8 bases and J by 1 base, with 20 bases between. Looked up from germline, CDR1 is SGHVS and CDR2 is FNYEAQ. DNA of the CDR3: TGTGCCAGCTCAAAGTCCCGGGGGGGGGCGAACACTGAAGCTTTCTTT. It is translated as CASSKSRGGANTEAFF.

At least ten counts were recorded for this clonotype. This sequence joins TRBV7-4 and TRBJ1-2; the D is unclear. The CDR3 totals 14 residues. Trimming shortened V by 0 bases and J by 8 bases, and 13 bases separated the two germline ends. CDR1 is SGHVT and CDR2 is SQSDAQ in the germline V gene. CDR3 in amino acids: CASSLAPWALGYTF. Here the CDR3 DNA reads TGTGCCAGCAGCTTAGCGCCTTGGGCCTTGGGCTACACCTTC.

The rearrangement uses TRBV7-9 and TRBJ2-7; 10 bases fit TRBD1. Germline V gene lookup returns CDR1 SEHNR and CDR2 FQNEAQ (reference sequence). Germline trimming cut 4 bases from V and 1 base from J; bases unmatched to any gene: 7. The CDR3 totals 16 residues. CDR3 nucleotides: TGTGCCAGCAGCTCTCTGACAGGGGGCTCATCCTACGAGCAGTACTTC. As protein: CASSSLTGGSSYEQYF.

V usage is TRBV6-6 and J usage is TRBJ2-1, with D maybe TRBD1 (6 bases). CDR3 length equals 17 residues. Trimming removed 0 bases at V and 3 bases at J, with 15 bases between. CDR1 MNHNY and CDR2 SVGAGI come from the germline V gene (reference sequence). CDR3 sequence: CASSYSPGHVDYNEQFF. DNA for the CDR3: TGTGCCAGCAGTTACTCTCCGGGACACGTAGACTACAATGAGCAGTTCTTC.

Only a few counts were recorded for this clonotype. J is TRBJ2-2 and V is TRBV27, with TRBD1 identical over 10 bases. Unmatched junction bases numbered 12, after V lost 5 bases and J lost 6 bases. The germline V gene encodes CDR1 MNHEY and CDR2 SMNVEV (reference sequence). This CDR3 region has 17 residues. CDR3 protein: CASSPGTGVTGPGELFF. CDR3 coding DNA: TGTGCCAGCAGTCCCGGGACAGGGGTAACGGGACCCGGGGAGCTGTTTTTT.

This clonotype was recorded many times. The CDR3 is CASSLVLAVGDTQYF. For the CDR3, the DNA is TGTGCCAGCAGCTTAGTTTTAGCGGTGGGAGATACGCAGTATTTT. The rearrangement links TRBV7-6 to TRBJ2-3; D is possibly TRBD2 (6 bases). Germline CDR1 reads SGHVS; CDR2 reads FNYEAQ. The CDR3 sequence is 15 residues long. V lost 1 base to trimming and J lost 5 bases, with 13 bases between them.

This clonotype was detected only a few times. The V gene is TRBV2, the J gene TRBJ1-5; D remains ambiguous. This CDR3 has 15 amino acids. Germline V gives CDR1 SNHLY, CDR2 FYNNEI. Trimming took off 4 bases at V and 0 bases at J, with 10 bases between the two ends. The CDR3 region is CASSAGFYSNQPQHF. CDR3 bases: TGTGCCAGCAGTGCCGGGTTCTATAGCAATCAGCCCCAGCATTTT.

This clonotype has just a few counts. The J gene is TRBJ1-1, the V gene TRBV19; no firm D call. Trimming removed 1 base at V and 3 bases at J, with 6 bases between. The CDR3 extends over 13 amino acids. The germline gives CDR1 LNHDA, CDR2 SQIVND (reference sequence). CDR3 amino acids: CASSIVAYTEAFF. The CDR3 nucleotides read TGTGCCAGTAGTATAGTGGCGTACACTGAAGCTTTCTTT. Together with reference TRBV19 and TRBJ1-1, the CDR3 gives the full variable domain: DGGITQSPKYLFRKEGQNVTLSCEQNLNHDAMYWYRQDPGQGLRLIYYSQIVNDFQKGDIAEGYSVSREKKESFPLTVTSAQKNPTAFYLCASSIVAYTEAFFGQGTRLTVV.

The CDR3: CASTGDRGHGSNQPQHF. Here the CDR3 DNA reads TGTGCCAGTACCGGGGACAGGGGGCATGGAAGCAATCAGCCCCAGCATTTT. The rearrangement links TRBV19 to TRBJ1-5; 12 bases agree with TRBD1. Germline-derived CDR1 and CDR2 are LNHDA and SQIVND (reference sequence). V dropped 7 bases and J dropped 1; count of bases not matched to a gene: 8. There are 17 residues in the CDR3.

The V and J genes are TRBV6-2 or TRBV6-3 and TRBJ2-7; 8 positions match TRBD1. V lost 0 bases and J lost 3; bases outside the gene matches: 4. Germline V CDR1 and CDR2: MNHEY, SVGEGT. The CDR3 is 15 amino acids. In nucleotides, the CDR3 is TGTGCCAGCAGTTACTCGAGAGACAGGGGCTACGAGCAGTACGTC. Translating it yields CASSYSRDRGYEQYV.

This chain joins TRBV12-3 or TRBV12-4 and TRBJ1-6, with D perhaps TRBD1 (6 bases). The CDR3 loop spans 15 amino acids. The V end lost 2 bases, the J end lost 7 bases, and 12 bases lay between the germline ends. The CDR3 loop reads CASSLMLRGNSPLHF. As DNA, the CDR3 is TGTGCCAGCAGTTTAATGCTGAGGGGGAATTCACCCCTCCACTTT.

This chain connects TRBV20-1 to TRBJ1-5; no definite D call. CDR3 length: 13 amino acids. Germline lookup yields CDR1 DFQATT and CDR2 SNEGSKA (reference sequence). Trimming left V 0 bases short and J 6 bases short, with 9 bases between. The CDR3 DNA reads as TGCAGTGCTAGAGAGGGCCTTCCTCAGCCCCAGCATTTT. Its protein is CSAREGLPQPQHF.

In its sample, this clonotype was seen a few times. The rearrangement joins TRBV7-9 to TRBJ2-2; no definite D call. Trimming stripped 5 bases from V and 2 bases from J, with 12 bases between. The germline V gene has CDR1 SEHNR and CDR2 FQNEAQ (reference sequence). This CDR3 has 15 residues. CDR3 DNA: TGTGCCAGCAGCCACCCCGTAATTAACACCGGGGAGCTGTTTTTT. It yields the protein CASSHPVINTGELFF.

The chain recombines TRBV27 with TRBJ2-3, with 9 bases aligning to TRBD1. The CDR3 totals 15 residues. Germline assignment: CDR1 MNHEY and CDR2 SMNVEV (reference sequence). V was clipped by 3 bases and J by 6 bases; unmatched bases: 7. CDR3 in DNA: TGTGCCAGCAGTTTGCAACAGGGGGCGCTGGATACGCAGTATTTT. As protein: CASSLQQGALDTQYF.

This clonotype was seen only a few times. The CDR3 DNA reads as TGTGCCAGCAGTTACTCGACCTTCTATGGCTACACCTTC. As protein: CASSYSTFYGYTF. The rearrangement links TRBV6-5 to TRBJ1-2; no reliable D call. CDR3 length equals 13 residues. Trimming took 0 bases from V and 4 from J, leaving 6 bases between them. Germline values: CDR1 MNHEY, CDR2 SVGAGI.

This chain uses TRBV7-9 with TRBJ2-1; 15 bases line up with TRBD2. The CDR3 is made up of 16 amino acids. V lost 5 bases and J lost 8; bases outside the gene matches: 7. CDR1 is SEHNR, CDR2 FQNEAQ, per germline (reference sequence). CDR3 coding DNA: TGTGCCAGCAGCGGCCGGACTAGCGGGGGGGGGGATGAGCAGTTCTTC. This codes for CASSGRTSGGGDEQFF.